One and the same sample provided the 9 T cell receptor beta chains below, sequenced in a study of blood T cell repertoires in COVID-19. TCRdb's table, derived via immunoSEQ multiplex PCR, lists solely in-frame clones and lacks some. Of a few hundred thousand clones listed, approximately 87% are singletons. Sequencing used PBMCs or T cells enriched from blood (not recorded which). These receptors all stem from a woman aged 50 to 65 who had recovered from COVID-19.

The rearrangement joins TRBV4-3 to TRBJ1-2; D not certain. The CDR3 is 14 residues long. Per germline, CDR1 LGHNA and CDR2 YSLEER. The ends were cut back, 0 bases at V and 3 bases at J, with 8 bases in the middle. The CDR3 DNA sequence: TGCGCCAGCAGCCAAGACCCCAGTCACTATGGCTACACCTTC. This gives the protein CASSQDPSHYGYTF.

This chain uses TRBV30 with TRBJ1-1; D call uncertain. The CDR3 contains 14 residues. With 4 bases removed from V and 4 bases from J, the gap between germline ends came to 16 bases. The germline CDR1 and CDR2 sequences are GTSNPN and SVGIG (reference sequence). This CDR3 reads CAWIRMVRSTEAFF. CDR3 sequence (DNA): TGTGCCTGGATCCGTATGGTACGTAGCACTGAAGCTTTCTTT.

V and J are TRBV7-9 and TRBJ2-1; TRBD2 matches at 10 bases. Trimming took 5 bases from V and 4 from J; bases not matched to a gene: 5. Germline lookup yields CDR1 SEHNR and CDR2 FQNEAQ (reference sequence). The CDR3 has 15 residues. The CDR3 sequence: CASSIRLAGYNEQFF. CDR3 bases: TGTGCCAGCAGCATTAGACTAGCGGGTTACAATGAGCAGTTCTTC.

In nucleotides, the CDR3 is TGTGCCAGCAGTCCCCTGCTAGCGGGGATTTACGAGCAGTACTTC. Translated, it gives CASSPLLAGIYEQYF. This chain connects TRBV27 to TRBJ2-7, with 9 positions matching TRBD2. V was clipped by 5 bases and J by 4 bases; unmatched bases: 9. The CDR3 totals 15 residues. Germline CDR1 MNHEY, CDR2 SMNVEV (reference sequence).

This sequence joins TRBV14 and TRBJ2-1; possibly TRBD2 for D (5 bases). Germline V gene lookup returns CDR1 SGHDN and CDR2 FVKESK. V shed 1 base and J shed 4 bases, with 8 bases lying between them. The CDR3 covers 14 residues. DNA of the CDR3: TGTGCCAGCAGCCAAGGACTATTATACAATGAGCAGTTCTTC. Amino acids: CASSQGLLYNEQFF.

The chain has TRBV11-1 and TRBJ1-3; 7 positions match TRBD1. The CDR3 is made up of 14 amino acids. Germline V CDR1 and CDR2: SGHAT, FQDESV (reference sequence). After removal of 5 bases from V and 4 bases from J, the junction contained 5 bases not matched to a gene. The CDR3 sequence: CASSPTGIGNTIYF. CDR3 DNA: TGTGCCAGCAGCCCGACAGGGATCGGAAACACCATATATTTT.

The chain recombines TRBV28 with TRBJ1-5; 7 bases agree with TRBD1. The CDR3 consists of 12 residues. V lost 5 bases to trimming and J lost 9 bases; unmatched junction nucleotides: 4. Germline V CDR1 and CDR2: MDHEN, SYDVKM. CDR3 protein: CASSEQGMPQHF. In nucleotides, the CDR3 is TGTGCCAGCAGTGAACAGGGGATGCCCCAGCATTTT.

This chain links TRBV7-2 with TRBJ2-5; TRBD1 matches 10 bases. CDR1 SGHTA and CDR2 FQGNSA come from the germline V gene. The CDR3 has 14 residues. V gave up 5 bases and J gave up 7 bases; unmatched junction bases: 7. CDR3 sequence (DNA): TGTGCCAGCAGCCTAGACAGGGGGCGAGGGACCCAGTACTTC. This gives the protein CASSLDRGRGTQYF.

This clone has only a few counts. The V gene is TRBV7-6, the J gene TRBJ2-2; D might be TRBD1 (5 bases). V shed 1 base and J shed 3 bases, with 12 bases lying between them. Germline CDR1 is SGHVS and CDR2 is FNYEAQ. CDR3 length equals 16 residues. The CDR3 sequence: CASSLGPGFDTGELFF. DNA for the CDR3: TGTGCCAGCAGCTTAGGACCAGGGTTTGACACCGGGGAGCTGTTTTTT.